The next 18 T cell receptor beta chains were all read from a single sample in a study of blood T cells in healthy people across ages. Sample-barcoded 5' priming and a J-beta primer mix drove a second PCR of roughly 7 to 11 cycles. MiXCR, applied by TCRdb to the 5' RACE reads, yields one record per CDR3 protein. The sample shows about 1,500,000 distinct CDR3 sequences, roughly 40% of them seen only once. Sequenced: blood. These receptors all stem from a woman aged 18 to 35 in good health.

This clonotype came up a few times. The chain carries TRBV20-1 and TRBJ1-2; 8 nucleotides agree with TRBD1. Germline loops: CDR1 DFQATT, CDR2 SNEGSKA (reference sequence). With 5 bases clipped from V and 4 bases from J, the junction kept 9 bases outside the gene matches. The CDR3 covers 14 residues. The CDR3 coding sequence is TGCAGTGCTCCCCCGGACAGGGCCGGCTATGGCTACACCTTC. This translates into CSAPPDRAGYGYTF.

The chain employs TRBV12-3 or TRBV12-4 and TRBJ1-5, with 7 bases aligning to TRBD1. CDR3 length: 15 amino acids. Germline trimming cut 6 bases from V and 5 bases from J; bases unmatched to any gene: 10. DNA of the CDR3: TGTGCCAGCAGCTTCGACAGGGCGGTCCATCAGCCCCAGCATTTT. Translation gives CASSFDRAVHQPQHF.

This clonotype was found a few times. CDR3 protein: CASSPYSISQYF. The CDR3 nucleotides are TGTGCCAGCAGTCCTTACAGTATTTCCCAGTACTTC. The J gene is TRBJ2-5, the V gene TRBV2; no reliable D call. Germline loops: CDR1 SNHLY, CDR2 FYNNEI. V lost 5 bases and J 9 bases, leaving 13 bases between the germline ends. The CDR3 loop spans 12 amino acids. The full variable domain, its missing parts supplied by reference TRBV2 and TRBJ2-5, is EPEVTQTPSHQVTQMGQEVILRCVPISNHLYFYWYRQILGQKVEFLVSFYNNEISEKSEIFDDQFSVERPDGSNFTLKIRSTKLEDSAMYFCASSPYSISQYFGPGTRLLVL.

This clonotype was counted only a few times. This rearrangement joins TRBV20-1 to TRBJ1-5; tentatively, D is TRBD1 (6 bases). This CDR3 comprises 16 residues. Germline V gene sequence: CDR1 DFQATT, CDR2 SNEGSKA (reference sequence). V was cut by 0 bases and J by 1 base, with 13 bases left in between. CDR3 nucleotide sequence: TGCAGTGCTAGAGATAGGGGGGATTGGAGCAATCAGCCCCAGCATTTT. Its translation is CSARDRGDWSNQPQHF.

The rearrangement joins TRBV5-4 to TRBJ1-2; D may be TRBD1 (6 bases). CDR3 length: 13 residues. Between the trimmed V and J ends, which lost 1 base and 8 bases, there was a span of 12 bases. Germline assignment: CDR1 SGHNT and CDR2 YYREEE (reference sequence). The CDR3 region is CASSLMAGEGYTF. The CDR3 DNA sequence: TGTGCCAGCAGCTTGATGGCAGGGGAAGGCTACACCTTC.

This chain connects TRBV3-1 to TRBJ2-5, with 10 bases aligning to TRBD1. The V gene end was trimmed by 5 bases and the J gene end by 5 bases; junction bases not matched to a gene: 8. This CDR3 is 15 amino acids long. Germline assignment: CDR1 LGHDT and CDR2 YNNKEL (reference sequence). CDR3 protein: CASSNRDRGFETQYF. The CDR3 nucleotides are TGTGCCAGCAGCAACCGGGACAGGGGTTTCGAGACCCAGTACTTC.

The chain is built from TRBV30 and TRBJ2-7, with 7 bases fitting TRBD1. The CDR3 runs to 12 residues. Unmatched junction bases numbered 4, after V lost 5 bases and J lost 3 bases. The germline V gene has CDR1 GTSNPN and CDR2 SVGIG (reference sequence). The CDR3 spells CAWGQEHYEQYF. The CDR3 bases are TGTGCCTGGGGACAGGAACACTACGAGCAGTACTTC.

The rearrangement links TRBV20-1 to TRBJ2-6, with D unclear. Trimming stripped 0 bases from V and 1 base from J, with 7 bases between. The CDR3 extends over 15 amino acids. Germline-derived CDR1 and CDR2 are DFQATT and SNEGSKA (reference sequence). DNA of the CDR3: TGCAGTGCTAGAGATAAGGTTTCTGGGGCCAACGTCCTGACTTTC. It encodes CSARDKVSGANVLTF.

The rearrangement joins TRBV20-1 to TRBJ2-3, with TRBD2 matching over 15 bases. V shed 5 bases and J 0 bases; nucleotides not matched to a gene: 6. Per germline, CDR1 DFQATT and CDR2 SNEGSKA (reference sequence). The CDR3 extends over 17 amino acids. CDR3 in DNA: TGCAGTGCTTCGCGGACTAGCGGGGGGGGTAGCACAGATACGCAGTATTTT. Protein product: CSASRTSGGGSTDTQYF.

This rearrangement joins TRBV4-1 to TRBJ2-1, with TRBD2 identical over 10 bases. Germline assignment: CDR1 MGHRA and CDR2 YSYEKL. The J segment lost 6 bases and the V segment lost 0 bases, leaving 8 bases of the junction unmatched. This CDR3 has 17 amino acids. CDR3 protein: CASSQDPAAGGLNEQFF. CDR3 nucleotides: TGCGCCAGCAGCCAAGATCCTGCAGCGGGGGGGCTCAATGAGCAGTTCTTC.

The rearrangement joins TRBV9 to TRBJ2-5; 10 bases align to TRBD1. Matching the DNA end better, TRBJ2-7 makes the J call doubtful. The CDR3 runs 14 residues. CDR1 is SGDLS and CDR2 is YYNGEE in the germline V gene. CDR3 sequence (DNA): TGTGCCAGCAGCGGATGGGACAGGGGCCCCGAGCAGTACTTC. Translating it yields CASSGWDRGPEQYF.

Concerning this clonotype: The junction does not match germline at one end; this may be a read error. V gene TRBV7-2 combines with J gene TRBJ2-1; D uncertain. This CDR3 has 14 amino acids. Per the germline V gene, CDR1 is SGHTA and CDR2 is FQGNSA. CDR3 nucleotides: TGTGCCAGCAGCTTAGCGATTGTCTACAATGAGCAGTTTTTC. This gives the protein CASSLAIVYNEQFF.

The chain recombines TRBV28 with TRBJ2-5, with a weak D call TRBD2 (6 bases). Per the germline V gene, CDR1 is MDHEN and CDR2 is SYDVKM. The CDR3 is 17 residues long. The germline V and J ends were trimmed by 4 bases and 2 bases, with 20 bases remaining between them. CDR3 nucleotide sequence: TGTGCCAGCAGTTCAAGCCCCACGGGGGACCTGCAAGAGACCCAGTACTTC. It is translated as CASSSSPTGDLQETQYF.

This clonotype was recorded a few times. V usage is TRBV20-1 and J usage is TRBJ2-7; perhaps TRBD2 as D (6 bases). V shed 1 base and J shed 2 bases, with 12 bases lying between them. The CDR3 covers 14 residues. Germline values: CDR1 DFQATT, CDR2 SNEGSKA (reference sequence). The CDR3: CSARATGGPYEQYF. The CDR3 DNA reads TGCAGTGCTAGAGCGACCGGGGGTCCCTACGAGCAGTACTTC.

This clonotype was seen only a few times. The rearrangement joins TRBV9 to TRBJ2-3; D remains unclear. The V end was cut by 3 bases, the J end by 6 bases, with 14 bases between. The CDR3 loop spans 14 amino acids. The germline gives CDR1 SGDLS, CDR2 YYNGEE. The DNA for the CDR3 is TGTGCCAGCAGCGCCGACGCCTCTGGGGATACGCAGTATTTT. This encodes CASSADASGDTQYF.

The chain has TRBV3-1 and TRBJ1-2; D unclear. Between the trimmed V and J ends, which lost 4 bases and 4 bases, there was a span of 10 bases. The CDR3 extends over 13 amino acids. Germline values: CDR1 LGHDT, CDR2 YNNKEL (reference sequence). Here the CDR3 reads CASSLRPTYGYTF. For the CDR3, the DNA is TGTGCCAGCAGCCTTAGACCGACCTATGGCTACACCTTC.

This clonotype was detected only a few times. This chain links TRBV29-1 with TRBJ1-1; D gene uncertain. Trimming pared 5 bases from V and 5 bases from J, leaving 9 bases between. This CDR3 is built from 11 residues. Germline CDR1 is SQVTM and CDR2 is ANQGSEA. The DNA for the CDR3 is TGCAGCGTTTCTAGTGGGACTGAAGCTTTCTTT. Translating it yields CSVSSGTEAFF. The complete variable domain, with remaining parts taken from reference TRBV29-1 and TRBJ1-1, reads SAVISQKPSRDICQRGTSLTIQCQVDSQVTMMFWYRQQPGQSLTLIATANQGSEATYESGFVIDKFPISRPNLTFSTLTVSNMSPEDSSIYLCSVSSGTEAFFGQGTRLTVV.

This clonotype was seen more than once but under ten times. The chain joins TRBV6-5 to TRBJ2-4; no reliable D call. The J call may not be correct, given that the DNA end is closer to TRBJ2-7. Germline values: CDR1 MNHEY, CDR2 SVGAGI. The CDR3 sequence is 14 residues long. CDR3 DNA sequence: TGTGCCAGCAGTTACCTCGGCCGAAATTCCGAGCAGTACTTC. This translates into CASSYLGRNSEQYF.